This is a list of T cell receptor beta chains from one sample in a study of CD8 T cells in Susac syndrome. MiXCR was run by TCRdb on the immunoSEQ multiplex PCR reads, yielding one entry per CDR3 protein. The sample has more than 200,000 distinct CDR3 sequences; 90% to 95% are singletons. The source material was CD8+ T cells from PBMCs. The receptors originated from a human donor with multiple sclerosis. CDR3s include the opening cysteine and the closing phenylalanine or tryptophan. A D gene is named only where the DNA matches it firmly. The size entry is marked missing in some rows and otherwise reads once, few, many or a size class.

d_call: .
v_call: TRBV13
clone_size: .
j_call: TRBJ2-3
cdr3_nt: TGTGCCAGCAGCGCCTACCGAGGTGATACGCAGTATTTT
cdr3_aa: CASSAYRGDTQYF

d_call: .
v_call: TRBV9
clone_size: .
j_call: TRBJ1-2
cdr3_nt: TGTGCCAGCAGCGGTTGGGGACGAGTGGACTATGGCTACACCTTC
cdr3_aa: CASSGWGRVDYGYTF

d_call: .
v_call: TRBV5-5
clone_size: .
j_call: TRBJ2-5
cdr3_nt: TGTGCCAGCAGCTTGCCAGGGGAAGAGACCCAGTACTTC
cdr3_aa: CASSLPGEETQYF

d_call: TRBD1
v_call: TRBV25-1
clone_size: .
j_call: TRBJ1-1
cdr3_nt: TGTGCCAGCACCCAAAGGGGGCCCGAGGTGGCTTTCTTT
cdr3_aa: CASTQRGPEVAFF

d_call: .
v_call: TRBV11-2
clone_size: .
j_call: TRBJ2-4
cdr3_nt: TGTGCCAGCAGCTTATTAAATGGGAACATTCAGTACTTC
cdr3_aa: CASSLLNGNIQYF

d_call: .
v_call: TRBV4-1
clone_size: .
j_call: TRBJ1-1
cdr3_nt: TGCGCCAGCAGCCAAAAACTCGGGCAGAACACTGAAGCTTTCTTT
cdr3_aa: CASSQKLGQNTEAFF

d_call: .
v_call: TRBV7-9
clone_size: .
j_call: TRBJ2-7
cdr3_nt: TGTGCCAGCAGCTTAGGGGCAGACTACGAGCAGTACTTC
cdr3_aa: CASSLGADYEQYF

d_call: TRBD1
v_call: TRBV5-1
clone_size: .
j_call: TRBJ2-7
cdr3_nt: TGCGCCAGCAGCTCCCCCGGGACAGGGATACACGAGCAGTACTTC
cdr3_aa: CASSSPGTGIHEQYF

d_call: .
v_call: TRBV30
clone_size: .
j_call: TRBJ2-5
cdr3_nt: TGTGCCTGCCAATTTCTGGGGAGCCAAGAGACCCAGTACTTC
cdr3_aa: CACQFLGSQETQYF

d_call: .
v_call: TRBV5-4
clone_size: .
j_call: TRBJ1-3
cdr3_nt: TGTGCCAGCAGCCCTGGGATGGGAAACACCATATATTTT
cdr3_aa: CASSPGMGNTIYF

d_call: .
v_call: TRBV6-5
clone_size: .
j_call: TRBJ2-5
cdr3_nt: TGTGCCAGCAGTTACAACCAAGAGACCCAGTACTTC
cdr3_aa: CASSYNQETQYF

d_call: TRBD2
v_call: TRBV19
clone_size: .
j_call: TRBJ2-1
cdr3_nt: TGTGCCAGCCGAGCGGGTAGCGGGAGGGCCTACAATGAGCAGTTCTTC
cdr3_aa: CASRAGSGRAYNEQFF

d_call: TRBD1
v_call: TRBV7-9
clone_size: .
j_call: TRBJ2-2
cdr3_nt: TGTGCCAGCAGGACAGGGGGTAATCCCAACACCGGGGAGCTGTTTTTT
cdr3_aa: CASRTGGNPNTGELFF

d_call: TRBD2
v_call: TRBV13
clone_size: .
j_call: TRBJ2-1
cdr3_nt: TGTGCCAGCAGCTTCATCGGACTAGCGGGGGGTAATGAGCAGTTCTTC
cdr3_aa: CASSFIGLAGGNEQFF

d_call: .
v_call: TRBV6-6
clone_size: .
j_call: TRBJ2-1
cdr3_nt: TGTGCCAGCAGTTACTGGACGGAAAGCTCCTACAATGAGCAGTTCTTC
cdr3_aa: CASSYWTESSYNEQFF

d_call: TRBD2
v_call: TRBV5-4
clone_size: .
j_call: TRBJ2-5
cdr3_nt: TGTGCCAGCAGCTTCGGACTAGCGGGAGGGGAGTGGGGGCAAGAGACCCAGTACTTC
cdr3_aa: CASSFGLAGGEWGQETQYF

d_call: TRBD2
v_call: TRBV27
clone_size: .
j_call: TRBJ2-3
cdr3_nt: TGTGCCAGCAGTTTATCGGGGCTAGCGGGGGCGAACACAGATACGCAGTATTTT
cdr3_aa: CASSLSGLAGANTDTQYF

d_call: .
v_call: TRBV29-1
clone_size: once
j_call: TRBJ1-3
cdr3_nt: TGCAGCGCCAACCTACAGGGTTCGCCTTACTCTGGAAACACCATATATTTT
cdr3_aa: CSANLQGSPYSGNTIYF

d_call: .
v_call: TRBV27
clone_size: .
j_call: TRBJ2-6
cdr3_nt: TGTGCCAGCAGTACAACAGGAACCTCTGGGGCCAACGTCCTGACTTTC
cdr3_aa: CASSTTGTSGANVLTF

d_call: .
v_call: TRBV6-5
clone_size: few
j_call: TRBJ2-7
cdr3_nt: TGTGCCAGCAGTCCCCTGGGCTCCTACGAGCAGTACTTC
cdr3_aa: CASSPLGSYEQYF

d_call: .
v_call: TRBV12-5
clone_size: .
j_call: TRBJ2-1
cdr3_nt: TGTGCTAGTGGTTTCGGACAGCACAATGAGCAGTTCTTC
cdr3_aa: CASGFGQHNEQFF

d_call: .
v_call: TRBV7-9
clone_size: .
j_call: TRBJ2-1
cdr3_nt: TGTGCCAGCAGCCCAGTGGACGGTGCATCCTACAATGAGCAGTTCTTC
cdr3_aa: CASSPVDGASYNEQFF